These 26 T cell receptor beta chains were all obtained from the same sample, sequenced in a study of blood T cell repertoires in COVID-19. Method: immunoSEQ multiplex PCR; TCRdb's copy keeps in-frame clones and lacks some. The table lists about 160,000 clones, about 88% of them singletons, with more than 5% in the top ten. Sequencing was done on a sample of peripheral blood. All receptors come from a woman in her forties or fifties with COVID-19, enrolled during active disease.

The chain employs TRBV18 and TRBJ2-1, with D tentatively TRBD2 (7 bases). The CDR3 loop spans 12 amino acids. Per the germline V gene, CDR1 is KGHSH and CDR2 is LQKENI. The ends were cut back, 4 bases at V and 7 bases at J, with 8 bases in the middle. The CDR3 loop reads CASSQGGNEQFF. DNA for the CDR3: TGTGCCAGCTCACAGGGGGGGAATGAGCAGTTCTTC.

In its sample, this clone was seen many times. The CDR3 sequence: CASSELLNEQFF. CDR3 sequence (DNA): TGCGCCAGCAGTGAACTACTCAATGAGCAGTTCTTC. This chain joins TRBV10-2 and TRBJ2-1, with unresolved D. Deletions cut 3 bases from V and 6 bases from J, with 6 bases between. The germline gives CDR1 WSHSY, CDR2 SAAADI. The CDR3 totals 12 residues.

The gene calls are TRBV5-5 and TRBJ1-5, with D uncertain. Per germline, CDR1 SGHKS and CDR2 YYEKEE (reference sequence). This CDR3 has 16 amino acids. Trimming took off 5 bases at V and 0 bases at J, with 15 bases between the two ends. CDR3 protein: CASSLGGSYSNQPQHF. Written as DNA, the CDR3 is TGTGCCAGCAGTCTCGGAGGTTCTTATAGCAATCAGCCCCAGCATTTT. Full variable domain (outside the CDR3, taken from reference TRBV5-5 and TRBJ1-5): DAGVTQSPTHLIKTRGQQVTLRCSPISGHKSVSWYQQVLGQGPQFIFQYYEKEERGRGNFPDRFSARQFPNYSSELNVNALLLGDSALYLCASSLGGSYSNQPQHFGDGTRLSIL.

The chain links TRBV5-4 to TRBJ2-7, with 9 bases identical to TRBD2. This CDR3 contains 14 residues. V lost 4 bases to trimming and J lost 2 bases; unmatched junction nucleotides: 4. CDR1 SGHNT and CDR2 YYREEE come from the germline V gene (reference sequence). CDR3 protein: CASSSRLAAYEQYF. The DNA for the CDR3 is TGTGCCAGCAGCAGCCGACTAGCGGCCTACGAGCAGTACTTC. The full variable domain, in which reference TRBV5-4 and TRBJ2-7 provide the parts outside the CDR3, is ETGVTQSPTHLIKTRGQQVTLRCSSQSGHNTVSWYQQALGQGPQFIFQYYREEENGRGNFPPRFSGLQFPNYSSELNVNALELDDSALYLCASSSRLAAYEQYFGPGTRLTVT.

This sequence joins TRBV18 and TRBJ1-3; TRBD1 aligns across 7 bases. V shed 3 bases, J shed 2 bases, and the junction held 7 bases outside the gene matches. CDR1 and CDR2 (germline): KGHSH, LQKENI. There are 16 residues in the CDR3. CDR3 DNA: TGTGCCAGCTCACCCCCTGGTGACAGGGCTGGAAACACCATATATTTT. Its protein product is CASSPPGDRAGNTIYF. Combining the CDR3 with reference TRBV18 and TRBJ1-3 gives the whole variable domain NAGVMQNPRHLVRRRGQEARLRCSPMKGHSHVYWYRQLPEEGLKFMVYLQKENIIDESGMPKERFSAEFPKEGPSILRIQQVVRGDSAAYFCASSPPGDRAGNTIYFGEGSWLTVV.

The rearrangement joins TRBV5-6 to TRBJ2-7; 11 bases align to TRBD1. The length of the CDR3 is 14 residues. V lost 3 bases, J lost 7 bases, and 6 bases stayed unmatched. Germline V gene data show CDR1 as SGHDT and CDR2 as YYEEEE. Written as DNA, the CDR3 is TGTGCCAGCAGCTCGGGACAGGGGGTCCGGGAGCAGTACTTC. This encodes CASSSGQGVREQYF.

Comment on this clone: Relative to the germline gene, one junction end is altered; a read error may explain this. The chain couples TRBV24-1 to TRBJ1-1, with a weak D call TRBD1 (6 bases). Germline V gene data show CDR1 as KGHDR and CDR2 as SFDVKD. CDR3 length equals 13 residues. CDR3 amino acids: CATSDFPGAAWIF. In nucleotides, the CDR3 is TGTGCCACCAGTGATTTCCCAGGGGCCGCTTGGATATTT.

The CDR3: CASSLHGDSYEQYF. In DNA, the CDR3 is TGTGCCAGCAGTTTACACGGGGACTCCTACGAGCAGTACTTC. The V gene is TRBV27, the J gene TRBJ2-7; D is possibly TRBD2 (5 bases). V lost 2 bases and J 0 bases, leaving 8 bases between the germline ends. The CDR3 contains 14 residues. Germline assignment: CDR1 MNHEY and CDR2 SMNVEV (reference sequence).

The chain links TRBV2 to TRBJ2-2; no clear D. Between the trimmed V and J ends, which lost 4 bases and 0 bases, there was a span of 9 bases. This CDR3 spans 15 amino acids. CDR1 and CDR2 (germline): SNHLY, FYNNEI. The CDR3 reads CASSGLTPNTGELFF. The CDR3 DNA is TGTGCCAGCAGTGGACTTACACCGAACACCGGGGAGCTGTTTTTT.

This clone was found once. The V and J genes are TRBV7-6 and TRBJ2-1; 7 bases match TRBD1. Germline V gene sequence: CDR1 SGHVS, CDR2 FNYEAQ. This CDR3 has 16 residues. The trim removed 0 bases at V and 5 bases at J, leaving 7 bases unmatched. The CDR3 DNA follows: TGTGCCAGCAGCTTAGCGCCAAAGACAGGGAACAATGAGCAGTTCTTC. It yields the protein CASSLAPKTGNNEQFF.

The chain combines TRBV18 with TRBJ1-1, with TRBD1 matching 7 bases. V shed 10 bases, J shed 0 bases, and the junction held 5 bases outside the gene matches. Germline V CDR1 and CDR2: KGHSH, LQKENI. This CDR3 is 13 amino acids long. Written as DNA, the CDR3 is TGTGCCACCGAACAGGGGATGAACACTGAAGCTTTCTTT. It yields the protein CATEQGMNTEAFF.

The V call is TRBV28, the J call TRBJ2-3; D not resolved. The V gene's germline CDR1 is MDHEN and CDR2 SYDVKM. The CDR3 is 15 residues long. V was pared by 2 bases and J by 2 bases, with 11 bases between. The CDR3 sequence: CASSLLAVYTDTQYF. The CDR3, as DNA: TGTGCCAGCAGTTTACTGGCGGTTTACACAGATACGCAGTATTTT. Looking up the rest from reference TRBV28 and TRBJ2-3 gives the full variable domain: DVKVTQSSRYLVKRTGEKVFLECVQDMDHENMFWYRQDPGLGLRLIYFSYDVKMKEKGDIPEGYSVSREKKERFSLILESASTNQTSMYLCASSLLAVYTDTQYFGPGTRLTVL.

The chain combines TRBV29-1 with TRBJ1-5, with unresolved D. The CDR3 spans 13 residues. V lost 7 bases, J lost 0 bases, and 10 bases lay in between. Germline V gene sequence: CDR1 SQVTM, CDR2 ANQGSEA. CDR3 protein: CSAQTHSNQPQHF. CDR3 coding DNA: TGCAGCGCCCAGACTCATAGCAATCAGCCCCAGCATTTT.

About this clone itself: Other DNA sequences within the sample encode an identical CDR3. The chain couples TRBV9 to TRBJ1-6, with a weak D call TRBD1 (6 bases). This CDR3 is 14 amino acids long. Germline-derived CDR1 and CDR2 are SGDLS and YYNGEE. V gave up 2 bases and J gave up 7 bases, with 10 bases separating them. The CDR3: CASSVAGVNSPLHF. The CDR3 DNA sequence: TGTGCCAGCAGCGTGGCAGGGGTGAATTCACCCCTCCACTTT.

The rearrangement joins TRBV5-1 to TRBJ2-5; 12 nucleotides line up with TRBD1. Germline CDR1 SGHRS, CDR2 YFSETQ. CDR3 length equals 17 residues. The V gene end was trimmed by 5 bases and the J gene end by 5 bases; junction bases not matched to a gene: 13. CDR3 protein: CASRGTGGSLVSETQYF. For the CDR3, the DNA is TGCGCCAGCAGGGGGACAGGGGGCTCCCTGGTCAGCGAGACCCAGTACTTC.

This chain uses TRBV19 with TRBJ2-5; a weak D match, TRBD1 (7 bases). CDR1 is LNHDA, CDR2 SQIVND, per germline (reference sequence). This CDR3 has 13 amino acids. Trimming pared 6 bases from V and 4 bases from J, leaving 12 bases between. The CDR3 DNA reads as TGTGCCAGTAGGCCAGGGGGAGGAGAGACCCAGTACTTC. Translated: CASRPGGGETQYF.

This clone came up once. This chain links TRBV6-5 with TRBJ2-2, with 9 bases that match TRBD2. The CDR3 runs to 14 residues. Germline CDR1 and CDR2: MNHEY and SVGAGI. The trim removed 6 bases at V and 6 bases at J, leaving 5 bases unmatched. Here the CDR3 DNA reads TGTGCCAGCAGCAATAGCGGGGGCCCCGGGGAGCTGTTTTTT. This gives the protein CASSNSGGPGELFF.

The V gene is TRBV9, the J gene TRBJ2-2; TRBD2 matches 8 bases. This CDR3 comprises 17 residues. Germline values: CDR1 SGDLS, CDR2 YYNGEE. With 4 bases clipped from V and 4 bases from J, the junction kept 12 bases outside the gene matches. The CDR3 loop is CASSTQLAEEVTGELFF. In DNA, the CDR3 is TGTGCCAGCAGCACCCAACTAGCGGAGGAGGTCACCGGGGAGCTGTTTTTT.

The V gene is TRBV4-3, the J gene TRBJ1-5, with D tentatively TRBD1 (5 bases). Germline V gene data show CDR1 as LGHNA and CDR2 as YSLEER. V gave up 5 bases and J gave up 1 base, with 15 bases separating them. This CDR3 region has 16 residues. The CDR3 DNA follows: TGCGCCAGCAGCGCCGACGGGGGGTCGAGCAATCAGCCCCAGCATTTT. Residues: CASSADGGSSNQPQHF.

The chain couples TRBV7-9 to TRBJ1-2; TRBD1 aligns across 9 bases. The germline CDR1 and CDR2 sequences are SEHNR and FQNEAQ (reference sequence). The length of the CDR3 is 14 residues. J lost 1 base, V lost 6 bases, and 3 bases had no gene match. The CDR3 is CASSRQGGNYGYTF. The CDR3 DNA reads TGTGCCAGCAGTCGACAGGGGGGTAACTATGGCTACACCTTC.

There are many counts of this clone. The chain uses TRBV27 and TRBJ2-1; TRBD1 is a possible D gene (6 bases). CDR1 and CDR2 from the germline V gene are MNHEY and SMNVEV (reference sequence). This CDR3 is 14 amino acids long. The V end was cut by 3 bases, the J end by 8 bases, with 14 bases between. Written as DNA, the CDR3 is TGTGCCAGCAGTTTGAGAGGACAGTACCATGAGCAGTTCTTC. Its protein is CASSLRGQYHEQFF.

The V call is TRBV18, the J call TRBJ2-3; 8 bases map to TRBD2. From germline, CDR1 is KGHSH and CDR2 LQKENI. This CDR3 has 16 residues. J was trimmed by 2 bases and V by 2 bases; bases with no gene match: 6. The CDR3 DNA sequence: TGTGCCAGCTCACCATGGATAGCGGGGTCCACAGATACGCAGTATTTT. This encodes CASSPWIAGSTDTQYF.

V usage is TRBV6-5 and J usage is TRBJ1-5, with 9 bases identical to TRBD1. Germline V gene sequence: CDR1 MNHEY, CDR2 SVGAGI. CDR3 size: 14 residues. V dropped 7 bases and J dropped 6; count of bases not matched to a gene: 7. CDR3 nucleotide sequence: TGTGCCAGCACCCGGGACAGGGTCAGTCAGCCCCAGCATTTT. Amino acids: CASTRDRVSQPQHF.

The chain is built from TRBV6-5 and TRBJ2-3; D is perhaps TRBD1 (7 bases). The CDR3 is 15 amino acids. Germline loops: CDR1 MNHEY, CDR2 SVGAGI. V lost 5 bases and J lost 5, with 17 bases in between. CDR3 bases: TGTGCCAGCAGTCCCCCGACAGGGAGGATAGATACGCAGTATTTT. Protein: CASSPPTGRIDTQYF.

This chain links TRBV18 with TRBJ2-2, with 7 positions matching TRBD2. CDR3 size: 16 residues. CDR1 is KGHSH and CDR2 is LQKENI in the germline V gene. The V segment lost 2 bases and the J segment 0 bases; nucleotides outside the gene matches: 3. The CDR3 loop is CASSPSGTTNTGELFF. Here the CDR3 DNA reads TGTGCCAGCTCACCATCGGGGACTACGAACACCGGGGAGCTGTTTTTT. Looking up the rest from reference TRBV18 and TRBJ2-2 gives the full variable domain: NAGVMQNPRHLVRRRGQEARLRCSPMKGHSHVYWYRQLPEEGLKFMVYLQKENIIDESGMPKERFSAEFPKEGPSILRIQQVVRGDSAAYFCASSPSGTTNTGELFFGEGSRLTVL.

This chain joins TRBV7-9 and TRBJ1-1, with D unresolved. V was pared by 4 bases and J by 5 bases, with 11 bases between. Looked up from germline, CDR1 is SEHNR and CDR2 is FQNEAQ (reference sequence). This CDR3 spans 13 amino acids. The CDR3 sequence: CASSSNTKTEAFF. The CDR3 DNA reads TGTGCCAGCAGCTCTAATACGAAGACTGAAGCTTTCTTT.